The entry that follows covers one T cell receptor beta chain sequence. The source of the sample is a study of blood T cell repertoires in COVID-19. Study-wide background: The origin of the acute and convalescent COVID-19 samples was the United States, Italy and Spain. From T cells, B-cell-depleted T cells, or PBMCs came the material, which was cDNA or gDNA.

Only in-frame clones appear in the TCRdb table, and some are missing; sequencing was by immunoSEQ multiplex PCR. The data show tens of thousands of clones, around 81% seen once. The V and J ends lost 1 base and 2 bases respectively, with 12 bases between them. The germline gives CDR1 LGHNA, CDR2 YSLEER. This CDR3 is built from 16 residues. This sequence was found in a man older than 75 with acute or convalescent COVID-19. The chain has TRBV4-3 and TRBJ2-1; D is possibly TRBD1 (7 bases). The sequenced sample consisted of peripheral blood. The DNA of the CDR3 is TGCGCCAGCAGCCAAGGCAGGGGGGAACCCTACAATGAGCAGTTCTTC. Its translation is CASSQGRGEPYNEQFF.